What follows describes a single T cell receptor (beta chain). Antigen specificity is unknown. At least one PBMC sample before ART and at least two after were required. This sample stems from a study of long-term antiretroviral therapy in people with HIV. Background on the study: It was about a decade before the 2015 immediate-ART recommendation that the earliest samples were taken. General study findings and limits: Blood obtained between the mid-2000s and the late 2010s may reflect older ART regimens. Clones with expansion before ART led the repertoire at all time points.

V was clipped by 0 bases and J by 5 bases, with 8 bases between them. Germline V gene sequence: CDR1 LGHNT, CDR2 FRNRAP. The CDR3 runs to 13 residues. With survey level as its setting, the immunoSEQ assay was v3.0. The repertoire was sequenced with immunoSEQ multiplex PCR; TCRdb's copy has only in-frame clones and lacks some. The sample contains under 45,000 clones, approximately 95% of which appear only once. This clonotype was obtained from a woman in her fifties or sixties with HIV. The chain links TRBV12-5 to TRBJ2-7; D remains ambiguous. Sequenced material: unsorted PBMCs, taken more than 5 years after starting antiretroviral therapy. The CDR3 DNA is TGTGCTAGTGGTTTGGTACCAGGCCACGAGCAGTACTTC. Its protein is CASGLVPGHEQYF. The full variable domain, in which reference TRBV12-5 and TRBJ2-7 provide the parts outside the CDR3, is DARVTQTPRHKVTEMGQEVTMRCQPILGHNTVFWYRQTMMQGLELLAYFRNRAPLDDSGMPKDRFSAEMPDATLATLKIQPSEPRDSAVYFCASGLVPGHEQYFGPGTRLTVT.